The rows below give T cell receptor beta chains drawn from one sample of a study of long-term antiretroviral therapy in people with HIV. Repertoires were generated with immunoSEQ multiplex PCR, while TCRdb's copy carries only in-frame clones and drops some. The sample lists 10,000 to 13,000 clones, about four fifths seen once, with 13% in the top ten. The sample was unsorted PBMCs, taken 1.2 years after starting antiretroviral therapy. The receptor set was obtained from a man aged 40-49 years with HIV. Both conserved end residues are part of each CDR3. A D gene is named only where the DNA matches it firmly. Some rows mark clone size as missing; the rest say once, few, many or name a class of expanded clone.

TRBJ1-6	.	.	TRBV6-6	CASSYWAGDSPLHF	TGTGCCAGCAGTTACTGGGCAGGGGATTCACCCCTCCACTTT
TRBJ2-2	.	.	TRBV6-5	CASRMPPGELFF	TGTGCCAGCAGGATGCCCCCCGGGGAGCTGTTTTTT
TRBJ1-2	few	.	TRBV2	CASSPDLNYGYTF	TGTGCCAGCAGTCCGGATCTAAACTATGGCTACACCTTC
TRBJ2-1	.	TRBD2	TRBV4-1	CASSQDGAGVSYNEQFF	TGCGCCAGCAGCCAAGATGGCGCGGGGGTCTCCTACAATGAGCAGTTCTTC
TRBJ2-3	.	TRBD2	TRBV9	CASSAERTSGGTDTQYF	TGTGCCAGCAGCGCGGAGCGGACTAGCGGGGGCACAGATACGCAGTATTTT
TRBJ1-5	.	.	TRBV11-2	CASSRAAGSNQPQHF	TGTGCCAGCAGCCGCGCAGCAGGGAGCAATCAGCCCCAGCATTTT
TRBJ2-1	few	.	TRBV2	CASSGQTAHEQFF	TGTGCCAGCAGTGGCCAGACAGCCCATGAGCAGTTCTTC
TRBJ1-4	.	.	TRBV5-1	CASSLASFPQRREKLFF	TGCGCCAGCAGCTTGGCATCTTTTCCCCAGAGACGTGAAAAACTGTTTTTT
TRBJ2-1	.	TRBD2	TRBV6-5	CASSSSGVFYNEQFF	TGTGCCAGCAGTTCTAGCGGGGTGTTCTACAATGAGCAGTTCTTC
TRBJ2-3	once	.	TRBV6-6	CASSSLVEADTQYF	TGTGCCAGCAGTTCGTTGGTAGAGGCCGATACGCAGTATTTT
TRBJ2-2	.	.	TRBV4-3	CASSQDRAGELFF	TGCGCCAGCAGCCAAGACAGGGCCGGGGAGCTGTTTTTT
TRBJ2-1	.	.	TRBV20-1	CSASSNNEQFF	TGCAGTGCCTCTAGCAACAATGAGCAGTTCTTC
TRBJ2-2	.	TRBD1	TRBV4-3	CASSQTGGWTGELFF	TGCGCCAGCAGCCAAACAGGGGGGTGGACCGGGGAGCTGTTTTTT
TRBJ1-6	.	TRBD1	TRBV27	CASSLTGQGGNSPLHF	TGTGCCAGCAGTTTAACGGGACAGGGTGGTAATTCACCCCTCCACTTT
TRBJ2-7	.	.	TRBV4-1	CASSQSPERGYEQYF	TGCGCCAGCAGCCAAAGTCCCGAGAGGGGCTACGAGCAGTACTTC
TRBJ2-2	.	TRBD1	TRBV11-1	CASSLEGRGSTGELFF	TGTGCCAGCAGCTTAGAGGGCAGGGGGAGTACCGGGGAGCTGTTTTTT
TRBJ1-2	.	TRBD1	TRBV7-9	CASSPSMRQGDYGYTF	TGTGCCAGCAGTCCTTCCATGAGACAGGGAGACTATGGCTACACCTTC
TRBJ1-4	.	TRBD1	TRBV7-2	CASSSSAGQGGTELFF	TGTGCCAGCAGCTCCTCCGCAGGACAGGGGGGCACAGAACTGTTTTTT
TRBJ2-1	.	.	TRBV6-1	CASSEDYYNEQFF	TGTGCCAGCAGTGAGGACTACTACAATGAGCAGTTCTTC
TRBJ2-1	few	.	TRBV10-1	CASSAPQLF	TGCGCCAGCAGTGCCCCCCAGCTCTTC
TRBJ2-4	.	TRBD2	TRBV10-1	CASSPGTSGGKAKNIQYF	TGCGCCAGCAGTCCAGGGACTAGCGGGGGAAAAGCCAAAAACATTCAGTACTTC
TRBJ1-3	.	.	TRBV9	CASSVGFVHSGNTIYF	TGTGCCAGCAGCGTAGGGTTCGTCCACTCTGGAAACACCATATATTTT
TRBJ1-4	.	.	TRBV4-3	CASSQERRPPLLFF	TGCGCCAGCAGCCAAGAGAGGAGACCCCCTTTGTTGTTTTTT
TRBJ1-3	.	.	TRBV5-1	CASSLGQGNTIYF	TGCGCCAGCAGCTTGGGACAGGGAAACACCATATATTTT
TRBJ2-3	.	.	TRBV18	CASSPSVSTDTQYF	TGTGCCAGCTCCCCCAGCGTGAGCACAGATACGCAGTATTTT
TRBJ1-4	.	.	TRBV15	CATSRVGATNEKLFF	TGTGCCACCAGCAGAGTGGGTGCAACTAATGAAAAACTGTTTTTT
TRBJ2-7	once	.	TRBV7-2	CASSLFREYEQYF	TGTGCCAGCAGCTTATTCAGGGAGTACGAGCAGTACTTC
TRBJ1-2	.	TRBD1	TRBV25-1	CASKGQGAGSYGYTF	TGTGCCAGCAAAGGACAGGGGGCTGGTAGCTATGGCTACACCTTC
TRBJ2-7	.	TRBD1	TRBV2	CASSPGGRNYEQYF	TGTGCCAGCAGTCCAGGGGGCCGAAACTACGAGCAGTACTTC
TRBJ2-3	.	.	TRBV27	CASSLSWSGADTQYF	TGTGCCAGCAGTTTATCATGGTCAGGGGCAGATACGCAGTATTTT
TRBJ2-7	.	.	TRBV13	CASSLGTTLTEQYF	TGTGCCAGCAGCTTAGGGACAACACTCACCGAGCAGTACTTC
TRBJ1-5	.	.	TRBV30	CAWRQGNQPQHF	TGTGCCTGGAGACAGGGCAATCAGCCCCAGCATTTT